This T cell receptor beta chain was profiled in a study of shared clonotypes between healthy human individuals. The CDR3 runs 18 residues. From germline, CDR1 is PRHDT and CDR2 FYEKMQ (reference sequence). V was clipped by 8 bases and J by 3 bases; unmatched bases: 19. Profiled with immunoSEQ multiplex PCR; TCRdb holds only in-frame clones, not every one. The sample has approximately 740,000 clones; over 65% are singletons. The clonotype originates from a woman under 40 in good health. Sequencing input: memory CD4+ T cells sorted from blood. Specified subset: CD45RA-negative fraction. The rearrangement joins TRBV13 to TRBJ2-3, with TRBD2 matching over 8 bases. The CDR3 is CASATYPRAGVATDTQYF. The CDR3 DNA reads TGTGCCAGCGCTACTTACCCACGAGCGGGAGTCGCAACAGATACGCAGTATTTT.